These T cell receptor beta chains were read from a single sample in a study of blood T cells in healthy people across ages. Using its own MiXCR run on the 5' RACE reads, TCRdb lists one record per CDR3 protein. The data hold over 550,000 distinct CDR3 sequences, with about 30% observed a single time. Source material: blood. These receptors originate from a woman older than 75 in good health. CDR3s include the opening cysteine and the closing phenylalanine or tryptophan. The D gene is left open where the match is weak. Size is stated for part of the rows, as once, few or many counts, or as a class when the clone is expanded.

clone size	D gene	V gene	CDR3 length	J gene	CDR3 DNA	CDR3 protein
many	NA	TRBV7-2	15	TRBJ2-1	TGTGCCAGCAGCCCCCTACCTAGCTCCTACAATGAGCAGTTCTTC	CASSPLPSSYNEQFF
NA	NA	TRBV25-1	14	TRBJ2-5	TGTGCCAGCAGTGACTCCTCAGGACTGGAGACCCAGTACTTC	CASSDSSGLETQYF
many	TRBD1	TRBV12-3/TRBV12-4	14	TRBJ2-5	TGTGCCAGCAGTCAGACAGGGAACGGGGAGACCCAGTACTTC	CASSQTGNGETQYF
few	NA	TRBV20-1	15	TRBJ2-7	TGCAGTGCTAGAGTAGGAGGATCCAGCTCCTACGAGCAGTACTTC	CSARVGGSSSYEQYF
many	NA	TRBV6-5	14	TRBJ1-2	TGTGCCAGCAGGTCCGGTTCGGCAGGGGTTGGCTACACCTTC	CASRSGSAGVGYTF
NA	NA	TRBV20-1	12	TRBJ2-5	TGCAGTGCTAGTAGGCGGGAAGAGACCCAGTACTTC	CSASRREETQYF
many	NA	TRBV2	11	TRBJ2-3	TGTGCCAGCAAGTTCACAGATACGCAGTATTTT	CASKFTDTQYF
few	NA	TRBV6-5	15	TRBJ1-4	TGTGCCAGCAGCCCACGGACAGCCTTTAGGGAAAAACTGTTTTTT	CASSPRTAFREKLFF
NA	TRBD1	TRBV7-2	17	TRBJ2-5	TGTGCCAGCAGCTTACGTATGCCGGGACAGGGGGAAGAGACCCAGTACTTC	CASSLRMPGQGEETQYF
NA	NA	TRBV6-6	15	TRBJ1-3	TGTGCCAGCAGTCAGGGGCAGGGCTCAGGAAACACCATATATTTT	CASSQGQGSGNTIYF
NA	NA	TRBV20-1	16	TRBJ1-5	TGCAGTGCTAGCCGGGGAGAGGATTGGGGCAATCAGCCCCAGCATTTT	CSASRGEDWGNQPQHF
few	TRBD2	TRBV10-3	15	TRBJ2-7	TGTGCCATCAGTGAGTCGGGCGGGGGGGCCTACGAGCAGTACTTC	CAISESGGGAYEQYF
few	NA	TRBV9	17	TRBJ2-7	TGTGCCAGCAGCGTAGCCAACACAGGGTCCAAAAGAAATGAGCAGTACTTC	CASSVANTGSKRNEQYF
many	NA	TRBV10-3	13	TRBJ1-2	TGTGCCATCAGTGAGAGTGGCGGCTATGGCTACACCTTC	CAISESGGYGYTF
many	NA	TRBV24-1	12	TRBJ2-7	TGTGCCACCAGTGATACGGCAGGCGAGCAGTACTTC	CATSDTAGEQYF
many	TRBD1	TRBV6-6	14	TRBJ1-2	TGTGCCAGCAGCGACAGGGACAATAACTATGGCTACACCTTC	CASSDRDNNYGYTF
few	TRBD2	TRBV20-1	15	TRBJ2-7	TGCAGTGCTAGAGGGGCGGCGGGGGGCATCTACGAGCAGTACTTC	CSARGAAGGIYEQYF
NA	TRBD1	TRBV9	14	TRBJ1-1	TGTGCCAGCCAACCAGACAGGGAAAGCACTGAAGCTTTCTTT	CASQPDRESTEAFF
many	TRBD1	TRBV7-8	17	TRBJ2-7	TGTGCCAGCAGCTTAATTCCCGGGACAGGGGGGTCCTACGAGCAGTACTTC	CASSLIPGTGGSYEQYF
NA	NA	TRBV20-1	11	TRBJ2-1	TGCAGTGCTAGTGCCGGGAGAGGACAGTTCTTC	CSASAGRGQFF
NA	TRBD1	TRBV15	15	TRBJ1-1	TGTGCCGCCAGCAGCGCAGACAGGGGGAACACTGAAGCTTTCTTT	CAASSADRGNTEAFF
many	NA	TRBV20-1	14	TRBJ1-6	TGCAGTGCGTTCATTACAGGGAGGAATTCACCCCTCCACTTT	CSAFITGRNSPLHF
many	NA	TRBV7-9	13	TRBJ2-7	TGTGCCAGCAGCCCGAAGGACAGAGACGAGCAGTACTTC	CASSPKDRDEQYF
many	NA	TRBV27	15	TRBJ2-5	TGTGCCAGCAGCCACCGGGACCAAAAGGTGGCGGCCCAGTACTTC	CASSHRDQKVAAQYF
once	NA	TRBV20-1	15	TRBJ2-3	TGCAGTGCTAGTTCCGGGACATGGATGGGGGATACGCAGTATTTT	CSASSGTWMGDTQYF
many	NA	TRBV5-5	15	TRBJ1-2	TGTGCCAGCAGCTGGAGCTCGCAGGGGAGCTATGGCTACACCTTC	CASSWSSQGSYGYTF
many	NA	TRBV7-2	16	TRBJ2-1	TGTGCCAGCAGCCCCGGGGATCGCGGGACTCCCAATGAGCAGTTCTTC	CASSPGDRGTPNEQFF
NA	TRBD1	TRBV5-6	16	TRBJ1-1	TGTGCCAGCAGCTCGCTAATGACAGGGGTAGACACTGAAGCTTTCTTT	CASSSLMTGVDTEAFF
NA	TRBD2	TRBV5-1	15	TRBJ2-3	TGCGCCAGCAGCCAACTAGCGAGTCGCACAGATACGCAGTATTTT	CASSQLASRTDTQYF
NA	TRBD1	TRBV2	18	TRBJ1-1	TGTGCCAGCAGTCCAGGCCCCTTGACAGGGGCGGGTTCGACTGAAGCTTTCTTT	CASSPGPLTGAGSTEAFF
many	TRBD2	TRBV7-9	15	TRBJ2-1	TGTGCCAGCAGCTTCAGACTAGCTACACATAATGAGCAGTTCTTC	CASSFRLATHNEQFF
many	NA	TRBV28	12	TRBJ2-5	TGTGCCAGCAGTACACCGAGGGAGACCCAGTACTTC	CASSTPRETQYF
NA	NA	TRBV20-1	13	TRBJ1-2	TGCAGTGCTAGAGATCGGCAGGGGTATGGCTACACCTTC	CSARDRQGYGYTF
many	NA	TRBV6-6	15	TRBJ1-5	TGTGCCAGCAGCTCCGGACAGTCTTGGAATCAGCCCCAGCATTTT	CASSSGQSWNQPQHF